The T cell receptor (beta chain) under discussion was sequenced for a study of chemoradiotherapy in HPV16-positive cancers. The V and J ends lost 4 bases and 8 bases, in that order; junction bases with no gene match: 10. CDR1 is SGHTA and CDR2 is FQGNSA in the germline V gene. The CDR3 covers 14 residues. Repeated repertoire sampling spanned the course of chemoradiotherapy. General study findings and limits: For HPV16-positive patients, expanding HPV-responsive T cells associated with longer recurrence-free survival.

Data came from immunoSEQ multiplex PCR; TCRdb stores just in-frame clones and leaves some out. The top ten hold about a fifth of the sample, which has around 12,000 clones, about 88% seen once. On this clone: What it binds is not known.

Sequenced here: blood, sampled from a patient who underwent chemoradiotherapy. The chain employs TRBV7-2 and TRBJ1-1; 7 bases match TRBD1. This receptor was identified in a human donor with HPV-associated anogenital cancer. This chain's CDR3 is CASSSTRQGAEAFF. The CDR3 DNA follows: TGTGCCAGCAGCTCCACCCGACAGGGTGCAGAAGCTTTCTTT.